The 9 T cell receptor beta chains given below trace back to one sample, sequenced in a study of CD8 T cells in Susac syndrome (dated by TCRdb to the late 2010s). The library was produced with the immunoSEQ multiplex PCR assay. RNA was extracted using the RNeasy kit, and about 0.5 to 1 microgram was reverse transcribed with random hexamers. TCRdb redid the processing of the public reads, applying fastp at Q25 and MiXCR, and retained in-frame beta chains. Merged by CDR3 protein, the rows form single entries marked with the most common genes and DNA. For this sample there are approximately 130,000 distinct CDR3 sequences; roughly 89% appear just once. The ten largest clones take up around 0.24% of the sample. Sequenced sample: CD8+ T cells from PBMCs. These TCRs come from a human donor with multiple sclerosis.

The rearrangement uses TRBV12-3 or TRBV12-4 and TRBJ2-2; no clear D gene. V was clipped by 2 bases and J by 3 bases, with 13 bases between them. The CDR3 has 16 residues. The CDR3 sequence: CASSLRFGPDTGELFF. The DNA for the CDR3 is TGTGCCAGCAGTTTAAGGTTTGGCCCGGACACCGGGGAGCTGTTTTTT.

The chain couples TRBV7-9 to TRBJ2-5; the D gene could be TRBD1 or TRBD2 (5 bases each). The CDR3 runs to 16 residues. The germline V and J ends were trimmed by 7 bases and 4 bases, with 22 bases remaining between them. The germline CDR1 and CDR2 sequences are SEHNR and FQNEAQ (reference sequence). CDR3 in amino acids: CASTPPDEGPRETQYF. CDR3 nucleotides: TGTGCCAGCACCCCCCCGGATGAGGGGCCGAGAGAGACCCAGTACTTC.

The rearrangement links TRBV28 to TRBJ2-1; the D is unclear. This CDR3 contains 14 residues. CDR1 and CDR2 (germline): MDHEN, SYDVKM. Trimming took off 7 bases at V and 0 bases at J, with 10 bases between the two ends. The CDR3 reads CASKGLSSYNEQFF. CDR3 DNA sequence: TGTGCCAGCAAAGGTCTCAGCTCCTACAATGAGCAGTTCTTC.

V gene TRBV15 combines with J gene TRBJ1-1; D ambiguous. The CDR3 is made up of 13 amino acids. Trimming removed 0 bases from V and 4 bases from J, with 6 bases in between. From germline, CDR1 is LNHNV and CDR2 YYDKDF (reference sequence). In DNA, the CDR3 is TGTGCCACCAGCAGAGAAGGAACCACTGAAGCTTTCTTT. It encodes CATSREGTTEAFF.

This clonotype was observed a single time. This chain joins TRBV29-1 and TRBJ2-1, with D possibly matching TRBD1 (6 bases). Germline lookup yields CDR1 SQVTM and CDR2 ANQGSEA. V lost 0 bases to trimming and J lost 2 bases, with 11 bases between them. This CDR3 contains 15 residues. The CDR3 region has the DNA TGCAGCGTTGAAGATCGGGCAGGGGCCTACAATGAGCAGTTCTTC. It yields the protein CSVEDRAGAYNEQFF.

The chain joins TRBV4-1 to TRBJ2-3, with a weak D call TRBD2 (6 bases). Trimming pared 5 bases from V and 6 bases from J, leaving 9 bases between. The CDR3 spans 12 residues. Germline V gene data show CDR1 as MGHRA and CDR2 as YSYEKL. The CDR3 loop is CASSGGKDTQYF. The CDR3 nucleotides read TGCGCCAGCAGCGGGGGGAAGGATACGCAGTATTTT.

This chain links TRBV27 with TRBJ2-4, with D hard to call. V was cut by 2 bases and J by 1 base, with 12 bases left in between. This CDR3 is built from 16 residues. From germline, CDR1 is MNHEY and CDR2 SMNVEV (reference sequence). The CDR3 nucleotides read TGTGCCAGCAGTTTAAACGGGCTGGGGGCCAAAAACATTCAGTACTTC. Its protein product is CASSLNGLGAKNIQYF.

The CDR3: CASSFPQGIYNEQFF. The DNA of the CDR3 is TGTGCCAGCAGCTTTCCACAGGGGATCTACAATGAGCAGTTCTTC. The chain has TRBV7-9 and TRBJ2-1, with 7 bases aligning to TRBD1. The CDR3 consists of 15 residues. J was trimmed by 3 bases and V by 3 bases; bases with no gene match: 5. Germline V gene data show CDR1 as SEHNR and CDR2 as FQNEAQ (reference sequence).

The V call is TRBV15, the J call TRBJ2-2, with 8 bases fitting TRBD1. The V and J ends lost 8 bases and 3 bases, in that order; junction bases with no gene match: 2. This CDR3 has 13 residues. Germline V gives CDR1 LNHNV, CDR2 YYDKDF (reference sequence). The CDR3 nucleotides are TGTGCCACCCAGGGGGCGGACACCGGGGAGCTGTTTTTT. This codes for CATQGADTGELFF.